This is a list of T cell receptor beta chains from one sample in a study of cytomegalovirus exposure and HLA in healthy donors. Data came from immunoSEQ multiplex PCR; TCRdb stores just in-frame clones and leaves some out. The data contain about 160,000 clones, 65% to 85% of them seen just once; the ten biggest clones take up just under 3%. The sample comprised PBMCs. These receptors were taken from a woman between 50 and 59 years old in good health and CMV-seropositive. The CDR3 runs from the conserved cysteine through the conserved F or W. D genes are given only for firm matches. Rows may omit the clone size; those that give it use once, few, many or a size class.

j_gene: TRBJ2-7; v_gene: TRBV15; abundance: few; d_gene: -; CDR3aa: CATSKGAAYEQYF; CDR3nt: TGTGCCACCAGCAAAGGGGCAGCCTACGAGCAGTACTTC
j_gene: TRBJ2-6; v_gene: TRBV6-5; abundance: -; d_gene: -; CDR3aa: CASSSQGRSGANVLTF; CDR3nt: TGTGCCAGCAGTTCTCAGGGGCGCTCTGGGGCCAACGTCCTGACTTTC
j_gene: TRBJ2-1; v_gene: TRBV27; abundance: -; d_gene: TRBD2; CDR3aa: CASSSTSGGFYEQFF; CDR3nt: TGTGCCAGCAGTTCGACTAGCGGGGGGTTCTATGAGCAGTTCTTC
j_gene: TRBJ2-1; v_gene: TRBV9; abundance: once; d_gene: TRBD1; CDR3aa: CASSVATGQGWNEQFF; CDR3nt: TGTGCCAGCAGCGTAGCTACAGGACAGGGTTGGAATGAGCAGTTCTTC
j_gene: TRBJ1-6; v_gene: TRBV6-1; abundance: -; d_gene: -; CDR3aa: CASSEYPLQGSYNSPLHF; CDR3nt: TGTGCCAGCAGTGAATACCCCCTACAGGGCTCCTATAATTCACCCCTCCACTTT
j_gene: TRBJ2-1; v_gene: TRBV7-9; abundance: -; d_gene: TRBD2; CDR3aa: CASSFGLAGGTRYNEQFF; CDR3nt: TGTGCCAGCAGCTTTGGACTAGCGGGGGGGACGCGCTACAATGAGCAGTTCTTC
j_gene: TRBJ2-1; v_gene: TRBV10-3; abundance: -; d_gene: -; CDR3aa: CAISELVQDNEQFF; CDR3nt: TGTGCCATCAGTGAGCTCGTCCAGGACAATGAGCAGTTCTTC
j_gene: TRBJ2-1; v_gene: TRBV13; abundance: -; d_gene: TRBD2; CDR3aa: CASSLRLAGGDEQFF; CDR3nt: TGTGCCAGCAGCTTAAGGCTAGCGGGGGGGGATGAGCAGTTCTTC
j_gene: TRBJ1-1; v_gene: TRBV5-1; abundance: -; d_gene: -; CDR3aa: CASSTGYGILTEAFF; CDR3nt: TGCGCCAGCAGCACAGGGTACGGGATTCTAACTGAAGCTTTCTTT
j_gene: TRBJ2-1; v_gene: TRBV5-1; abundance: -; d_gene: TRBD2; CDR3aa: CASSKELAGGYNEQFF; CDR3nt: TGCGCCAGCAGTAAAGAACTAGCGGGGGGTTACAATGAGCAGTTCTTC
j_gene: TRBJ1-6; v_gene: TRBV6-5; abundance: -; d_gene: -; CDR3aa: CASSLLILNSPLHF; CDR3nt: TGTGCCAGCAGTTTATTAATCCTCAATTCACCCCTCCACTTT
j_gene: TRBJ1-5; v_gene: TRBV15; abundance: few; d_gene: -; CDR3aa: CATSSREGAASNQPQHF; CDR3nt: TGTGCCACCAGCAGCAGAGAAGGGGCAGCTTCTAATCAGCCCCAGCATTTT
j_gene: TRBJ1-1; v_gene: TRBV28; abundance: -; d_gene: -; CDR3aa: CASSLLPNGNTEAFF; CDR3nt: TGTGCCAGCAGTTTATTGCCGAACGGGAACACTGAAGCTTTCTTT
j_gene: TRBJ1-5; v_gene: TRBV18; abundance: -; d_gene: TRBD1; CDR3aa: CASSRQTGFQPQHF; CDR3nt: TGTGCCAGCTCGCGTCAGACAGGGTTTCAGCCCCAGCATTTT
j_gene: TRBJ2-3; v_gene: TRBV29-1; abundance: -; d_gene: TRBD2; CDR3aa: CSVGTSGADTQYF; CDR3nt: TGCAGCGTGGGGACTAGCGGTGCAGATACGCAGTATTTT
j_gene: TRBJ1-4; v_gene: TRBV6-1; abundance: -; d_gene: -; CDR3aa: CASSALGRGLFF; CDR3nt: TGTGCCAGCAGCGCCCTAGGACGGGGACTGTTTTTT
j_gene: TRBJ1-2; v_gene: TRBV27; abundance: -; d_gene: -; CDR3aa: CASSLNPGYGYTF; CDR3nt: TGTGCCAGCAGTTTGAATCCAGGGTATGGCTACACCTTC
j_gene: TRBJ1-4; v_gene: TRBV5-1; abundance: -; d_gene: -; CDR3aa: CASRGRDNEKLFF; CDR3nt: TGCGCCAGCAGGGGGCGTGATAATGAAAAACTGTTTTTT
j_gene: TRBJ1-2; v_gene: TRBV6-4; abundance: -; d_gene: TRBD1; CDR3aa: CASFRQTGDRGYPF; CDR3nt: TGTGCCAGTTTTCGGCAAACAGGGGATCGCGGCTACCCCTTC
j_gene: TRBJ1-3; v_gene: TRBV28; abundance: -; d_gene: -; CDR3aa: CASSFEVLYSGNTIYF; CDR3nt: TGTGCCAGCAGTTTCGAGGTCCTCTACTCTGGAAACACCATATATTTT
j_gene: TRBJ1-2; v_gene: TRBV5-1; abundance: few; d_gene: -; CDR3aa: CASSLAFVNYGYTF; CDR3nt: TGCGCCAGCAGCTTGGCCTTTGTAAACTATGGCTACACCTTC
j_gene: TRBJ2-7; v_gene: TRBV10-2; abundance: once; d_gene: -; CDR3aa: CASSEGTYEQYF; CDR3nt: TGCGCCAGCAGTGAGGGGACTTACGAGCAGTACTTC
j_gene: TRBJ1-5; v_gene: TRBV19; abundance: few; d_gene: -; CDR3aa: CASSTLRQGSNQPQHF; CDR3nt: TGTGCCAGTAGTACCCTTAGGCAGGGTAGCAATCAGCCCCAGCATTTT
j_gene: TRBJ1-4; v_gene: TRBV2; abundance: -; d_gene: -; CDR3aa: CASRVQGTNEKLFF; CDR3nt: TGTGCCAGCAGAGTTCAGGGGACTAATGAAAAACTGTTTTTT
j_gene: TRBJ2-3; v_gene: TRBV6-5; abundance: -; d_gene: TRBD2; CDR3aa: CASGLSGGTDTQYF; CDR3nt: TGTGCCAGCGGCCTTAGCGGGGGCACAGATACGCAGTATTTT
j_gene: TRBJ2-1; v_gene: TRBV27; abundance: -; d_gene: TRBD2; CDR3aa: CASSFGLAAYNEQFF; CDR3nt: TGTGCCAGCAGTTTCGGACTAGCGGCCTACAATGAGCAGTTCTTC
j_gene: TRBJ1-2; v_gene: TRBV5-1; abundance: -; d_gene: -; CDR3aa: CASSSVPGVGYYGYTF; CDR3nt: TGCGCCAGCAGCTCGGTCCCAGGCGTGGGTTACTATGGCTACACCTTC
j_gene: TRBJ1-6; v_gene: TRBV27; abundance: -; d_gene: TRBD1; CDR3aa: CASSSYIDRGQGNSPLHF; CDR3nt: TGTGCCAGCAGTTCCTACATCGACAGGGGGCAAGGGAATTCACCCCTCCACTTT
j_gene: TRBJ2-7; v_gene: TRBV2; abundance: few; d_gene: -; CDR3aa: CASSEAGAYEQYF; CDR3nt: TGTGCCAGCAGTGAGGCAGGGGCCTACGAGCAGTACTTC
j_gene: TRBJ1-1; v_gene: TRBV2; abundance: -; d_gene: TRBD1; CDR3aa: CASSEAYGTGGSGNTEAFF; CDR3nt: TGTGCCAGCAGTGAAGCCTATGGGACAGGGGGGTCAGGAAACACTGAAGCTTTCTTT
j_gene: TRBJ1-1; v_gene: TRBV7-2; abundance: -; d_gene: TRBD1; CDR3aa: CASRRRQGAGNTEAFF; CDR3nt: TGTGCCAGCAGACGCCGACAGGGGGCGGGGAACACTGAAGCTTTCTTT
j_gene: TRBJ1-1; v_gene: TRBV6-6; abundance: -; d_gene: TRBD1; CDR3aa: CASSYRDRAFF; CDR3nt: TGTGCCAGCAGTTACAGGGACAGAGCTTTCTTT
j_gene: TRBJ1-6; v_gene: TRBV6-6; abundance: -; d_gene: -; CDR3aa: CASWGGVYNSPLHF; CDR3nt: TGTGCCAGCTGGGGGGGAGTCTATAATTCACCCCTCCACTTT
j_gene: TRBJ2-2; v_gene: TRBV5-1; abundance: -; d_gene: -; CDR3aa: CASSYGGPGTGELFF; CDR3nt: TGCGCCAGCAGCTACGGGGGGCCAGGCACCGGGGAGCTGTTTTTT
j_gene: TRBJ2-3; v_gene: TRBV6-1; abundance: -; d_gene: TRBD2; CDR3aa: CASNAGGPKDTQYF; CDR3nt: TGTGCCAGCAATGCGGGGGGGCCTAAAGATACGCAGTATTTT
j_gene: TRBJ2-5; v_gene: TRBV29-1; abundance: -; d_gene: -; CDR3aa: CSVDTDQETQYF; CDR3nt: TGCAGCGTTGATACGGACCAAGAGACCCAGTACTTC
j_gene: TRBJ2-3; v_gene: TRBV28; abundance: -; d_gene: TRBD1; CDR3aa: CASSAGTGGGLDTQYF; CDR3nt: TGTGCCAGCAGTGCCGGGACAGGGGGCGGGTTAGATACGCAGTATTTT
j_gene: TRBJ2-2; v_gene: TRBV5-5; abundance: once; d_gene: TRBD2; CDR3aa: CASSESLAANTGELFF; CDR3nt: TGTGCCAGCAGCGAGTCACTAGCGGCGAACACCGGGGAGCTGTTTTTT
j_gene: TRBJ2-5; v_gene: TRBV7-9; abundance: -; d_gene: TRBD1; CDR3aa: CASSLTGEETQYF; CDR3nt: TGTGCCAGCAGCCTGACAGGGGAAGAGACCCAGTACTTC
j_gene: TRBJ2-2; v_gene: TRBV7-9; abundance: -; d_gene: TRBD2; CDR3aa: CASSLAGGPTGELFF; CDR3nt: TGTGCCAGCAGCTTGGCGGGGGGGCCGACCGGGGAGCTGTTTTTT
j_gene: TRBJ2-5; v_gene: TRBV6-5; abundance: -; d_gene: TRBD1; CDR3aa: CASRIEGQRETQYF; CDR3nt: TGTGCCAGCAGAATCGAGGGACAGCGGGAGACCCAGTACTTC
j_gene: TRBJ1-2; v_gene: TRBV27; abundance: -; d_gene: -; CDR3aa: CASSPLRGAGGYTF; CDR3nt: TGTGCCAGCAGTCCCCTCCGGGGGGCAGGAGGCTACACCTTC
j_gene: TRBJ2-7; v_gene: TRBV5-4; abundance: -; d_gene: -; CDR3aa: CASSNLQGGDEQYF; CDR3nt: TGTGCCAGCAGCAACCTACAGGGGGGGGACGAGCAGTACTTC
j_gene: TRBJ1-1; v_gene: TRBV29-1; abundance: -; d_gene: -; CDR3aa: CSVERLGGTEAFF; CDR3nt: TGCAGCGTTGAACGGCTGGGGGGCACTGAAGCTTTCTTT